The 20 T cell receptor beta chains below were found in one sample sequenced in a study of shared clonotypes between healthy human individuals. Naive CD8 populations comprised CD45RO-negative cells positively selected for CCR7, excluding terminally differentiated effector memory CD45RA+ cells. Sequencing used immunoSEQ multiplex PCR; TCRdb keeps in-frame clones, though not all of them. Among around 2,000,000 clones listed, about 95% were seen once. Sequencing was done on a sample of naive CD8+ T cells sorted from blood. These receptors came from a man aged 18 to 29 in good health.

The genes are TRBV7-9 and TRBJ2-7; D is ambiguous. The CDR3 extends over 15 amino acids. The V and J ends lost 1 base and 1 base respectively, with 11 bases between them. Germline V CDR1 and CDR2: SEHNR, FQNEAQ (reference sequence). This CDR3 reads CASSLDSSPSYEQYF. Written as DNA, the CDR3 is TGTGCCAGCAGCTTAGACTCTTCCCCGTCCTACGAGCAGTACTTC.

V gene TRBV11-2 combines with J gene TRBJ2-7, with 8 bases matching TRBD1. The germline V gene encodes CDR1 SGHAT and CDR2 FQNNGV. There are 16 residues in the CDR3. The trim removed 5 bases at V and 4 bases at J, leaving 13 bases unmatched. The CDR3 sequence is CASSQHRDRTLYEQYF. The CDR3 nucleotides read TGTGCCAGCAGCCAACACCGGGACAGGACCCTTTACGAGCAGTACTTC. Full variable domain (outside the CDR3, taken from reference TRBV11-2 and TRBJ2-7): EAGVAQSPRYKIIEKRQSVAFWCNPISGHATLYWYQQILGQGPKLLIQFQNNGVVDDSQLPKDRFSAERLKGVDSTLKIQPAKLEDSAVYLCASSQHRDRTLYEQYFGPGTRLTVT.

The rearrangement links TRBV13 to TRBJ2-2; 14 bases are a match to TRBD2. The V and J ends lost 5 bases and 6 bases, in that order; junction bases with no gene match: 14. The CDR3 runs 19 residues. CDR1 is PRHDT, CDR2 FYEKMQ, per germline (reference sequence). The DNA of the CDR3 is TGTGCCAGCAGCCCGCCGGGACTAGCGGGAGACGGGTTCGCCGGGGAGCTGTTTTTT. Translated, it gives CASSPPGLAGDGFAGELFF.

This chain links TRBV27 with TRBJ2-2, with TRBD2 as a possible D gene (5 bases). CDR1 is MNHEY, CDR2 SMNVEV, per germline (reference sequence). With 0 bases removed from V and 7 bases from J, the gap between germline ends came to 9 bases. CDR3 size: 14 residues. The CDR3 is CASSLSRAGGELFF. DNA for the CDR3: TGTGCCAGCAGTTTATCGAGGGCTGGCGGGGAGCTGTTTTTT.

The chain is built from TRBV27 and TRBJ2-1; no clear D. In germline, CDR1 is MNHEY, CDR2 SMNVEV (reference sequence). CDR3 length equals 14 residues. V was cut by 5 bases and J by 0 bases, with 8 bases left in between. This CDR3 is CASSAGYSYNEQFF. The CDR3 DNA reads TGTGCCAGCAGTGCAGGATACTCCTACAATGAGCAGTTCTTC.

CDR3 region: CASSLGPQDSYEQYF. The CDR3 DNA sequence: TGCGCCAGCAGCTTGGGCCCCCAGGATTCCTACGAGCAGTACTTC. The chain recombines TRBV5-1 with TRBJ2-7; unclear D gene. Germline CDR1 SGHRS, CDR2 YFSETQ. This CDR3 region has 15 residues. The germline V and J ends were trimmed by 0 bases and 1 base, with 11 bases remaining between them.

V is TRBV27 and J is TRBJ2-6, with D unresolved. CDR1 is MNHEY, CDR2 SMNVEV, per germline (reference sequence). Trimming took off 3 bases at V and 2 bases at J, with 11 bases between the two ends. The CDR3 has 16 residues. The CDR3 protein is CASSFLRVAGANVLTF. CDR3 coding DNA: TGTGCCAGCAGTTTTCTTAGGGTGGCTGGGGCCAACGTCCTGACTTTC.

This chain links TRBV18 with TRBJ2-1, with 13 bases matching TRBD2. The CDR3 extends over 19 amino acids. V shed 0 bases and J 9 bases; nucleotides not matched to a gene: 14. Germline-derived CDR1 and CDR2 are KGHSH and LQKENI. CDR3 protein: CASSPPKGTSGRGSGEQFF. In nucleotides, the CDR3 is TGTGCCAGCTCACCACCGAAAGGAACTAGCGGGAGGGGCTCGGGTGAGCAGTTCTTC.

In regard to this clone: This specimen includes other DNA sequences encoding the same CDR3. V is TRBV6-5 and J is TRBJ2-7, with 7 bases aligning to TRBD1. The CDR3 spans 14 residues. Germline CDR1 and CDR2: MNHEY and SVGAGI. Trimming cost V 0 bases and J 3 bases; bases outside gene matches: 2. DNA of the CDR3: TGTGCCAGCAGTTACTCGGGACAGAGCTACGAGCAGTACTTC. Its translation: CASSYSGQSYEQYF.

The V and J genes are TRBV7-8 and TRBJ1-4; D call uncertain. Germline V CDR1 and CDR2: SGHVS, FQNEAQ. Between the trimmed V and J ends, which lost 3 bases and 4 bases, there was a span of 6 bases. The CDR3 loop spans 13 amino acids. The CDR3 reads CASSFTVNEKLFF. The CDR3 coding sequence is TGTGCCAGCAGCTTTACAGTTAATGAAAAACTGTTTTTT.

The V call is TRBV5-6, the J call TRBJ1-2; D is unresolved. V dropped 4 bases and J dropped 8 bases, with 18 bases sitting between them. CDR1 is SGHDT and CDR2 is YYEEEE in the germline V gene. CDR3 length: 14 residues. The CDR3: CASSLTDLFGGYTF. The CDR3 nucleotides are TGTGCCAGCAGCCTGACCGACTTATTCGGGGGCTACACCTTC. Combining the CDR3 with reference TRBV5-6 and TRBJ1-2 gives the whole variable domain DAGVTQSPTHLIKTRGQQVTLRCSPKSGHDTVSWYQQALGQGPQFIFQYYEEEERQRGNFPDRFSGHQFPNYSSELNVNALLLGDSALYLCASSLTDLFGGYTFGSGTRLTVV.

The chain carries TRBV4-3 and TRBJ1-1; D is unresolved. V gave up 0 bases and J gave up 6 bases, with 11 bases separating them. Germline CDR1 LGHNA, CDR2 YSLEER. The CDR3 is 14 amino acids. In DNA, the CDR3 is TGCGCCAGCAGCCAAGATTTTCGAGACCCTGAAGCTTTCTTT. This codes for CASSQDFRDPEAFF.

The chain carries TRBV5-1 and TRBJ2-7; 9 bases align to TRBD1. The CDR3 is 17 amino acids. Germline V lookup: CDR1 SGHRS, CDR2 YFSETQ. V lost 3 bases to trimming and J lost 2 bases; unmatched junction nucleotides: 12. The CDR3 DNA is TGCGCCAGCAGCTCCGGGACAGGGACTTGGGGGCCCTACGAGCAGTACTTC. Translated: CASSSGTGTWGPYEQYF.

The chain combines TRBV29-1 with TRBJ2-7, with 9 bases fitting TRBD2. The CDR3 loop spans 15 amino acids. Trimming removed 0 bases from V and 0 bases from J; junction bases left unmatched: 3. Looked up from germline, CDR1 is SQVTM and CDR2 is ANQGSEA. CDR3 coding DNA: TGCAGCGTTGAAGACCGAGCGGGAGGCTCCTACGAGCAGTACTTC. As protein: CSVEDRAGGSYEQYF.

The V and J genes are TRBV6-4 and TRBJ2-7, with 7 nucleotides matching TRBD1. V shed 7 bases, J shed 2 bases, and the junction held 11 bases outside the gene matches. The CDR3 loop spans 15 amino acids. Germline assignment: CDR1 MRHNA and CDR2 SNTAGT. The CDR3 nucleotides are TGTGCCAGCAATCCGAGGGGGCGCCTGACCTACGAGCAGTACTTC. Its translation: CASNPRGRLTYEQYF.

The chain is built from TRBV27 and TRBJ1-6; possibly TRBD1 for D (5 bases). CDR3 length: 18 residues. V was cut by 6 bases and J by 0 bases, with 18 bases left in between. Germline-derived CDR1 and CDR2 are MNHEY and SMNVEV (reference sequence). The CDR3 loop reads CASSTGTQPSSYNSPLHF. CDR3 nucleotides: TGTGCCAGCAGCACCGGGACGCAACCGAGCTCCTATAATTCACCCCTCCACTTT.

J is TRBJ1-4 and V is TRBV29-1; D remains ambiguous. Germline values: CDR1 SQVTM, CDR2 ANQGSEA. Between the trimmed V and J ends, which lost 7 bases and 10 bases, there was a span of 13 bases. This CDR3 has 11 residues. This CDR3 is CSAQTEGKLFF. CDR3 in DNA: TGCAGCGCCCAAACAGAGGGAAAACTGTTTTTT.

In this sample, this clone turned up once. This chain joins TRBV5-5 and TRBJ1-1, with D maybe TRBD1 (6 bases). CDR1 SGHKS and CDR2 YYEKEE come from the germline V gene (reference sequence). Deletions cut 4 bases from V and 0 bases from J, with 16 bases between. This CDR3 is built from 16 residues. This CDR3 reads CASSLNRALMNTEAFF. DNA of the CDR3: TGTGCCAGCAGCCTCAACAGGGCACTCATGAACACTGAAGCTTTCTTT. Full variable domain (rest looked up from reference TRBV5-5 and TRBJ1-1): DAGVTQSPTHLIKTRGQQVTLRCSPISGHKSVSWYQQVLGQGPQFIFQYYEKEERGRGNFPDRFSARQFPNYSSELNVNALLLGDSALYLCASSLNRALMNTEAFFGQGTRLTVV.

The CDR3 nucleotides read TGTGCCAGCAGTTATGGGACTACCAAGTACGAGCAGTACTTC. Encoded protein: CASSYGTTKYEQYF. The chain couples TRBV6-5 to TRBJ2-7, with 7 bases fitting TRBD2. Germline V lookup: CDR1 MNHEY, CDR2 SVGAGI. This CDR3 region has 14 residues. V shed 3 bases and J 4 bases; nucleotides not matched to a gene: 6.

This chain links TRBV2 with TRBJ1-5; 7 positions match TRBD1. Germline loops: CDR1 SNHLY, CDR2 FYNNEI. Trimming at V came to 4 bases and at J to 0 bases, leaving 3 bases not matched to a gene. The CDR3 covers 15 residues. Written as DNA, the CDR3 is TGTGCCAGCAGTGGGACAGGTAATAGCAATCAGCCCCAGCATTTT. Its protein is CASSGTGNSNQPQHF.